This T cell receptor beta chain was recovered during a study of blood T cell repertoires in COVID-19. On the study more broadly: The United States, Italy and Spain were the sources of the acute and convalescent COVID-19 samples. The analysed material was cDNA or gDNA that came from T cells, B-cell-depleted T cells, or PBMCs.

V shed 5 bases and J 2 bases; nucleotides not matched to a gene: 7. The germline CDR1 and CDR2 sequences are SGHAT and FQNNGV. The length of the CDR3 is 18 residues. Methods used by the authors: Amplification with reference gene primers provided the estimates of nucleated cell counts. Data came from immunoSEQ multiplex PCR; TCRdb stores just in-frame clones and leaves some out. From that table come the V and J calls and clone size; the DNA was used to work out D and trimming. The data show just under 350,000 clones, under 95% seen once. The J gene is TRBJ2-1, the V gene TRBV11-2; 15 bases are a match to TRBD2. The origin of this receptor is a woman aged 18-30 years who had recovered from COVID-19. Sequencing used peripheral blood. The DNA of the CDR3 is TGTGCCAGCAGCACCCGGACTAGCGGGAGGGCCGCCTACAATGAGCAGTTCTTC. It is translated as CASSTRTSGRAAYNEQFF.